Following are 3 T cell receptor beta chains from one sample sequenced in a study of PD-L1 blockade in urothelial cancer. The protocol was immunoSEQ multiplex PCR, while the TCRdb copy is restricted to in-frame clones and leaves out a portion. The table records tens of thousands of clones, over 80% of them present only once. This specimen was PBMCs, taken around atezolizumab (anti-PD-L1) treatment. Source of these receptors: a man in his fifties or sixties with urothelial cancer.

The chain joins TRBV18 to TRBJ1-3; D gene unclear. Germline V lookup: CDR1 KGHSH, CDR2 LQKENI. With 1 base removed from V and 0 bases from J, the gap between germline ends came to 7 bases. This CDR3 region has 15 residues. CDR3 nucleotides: TGTGCCAGCTCACCACGACTGAACTCTGGAAACACCATATATTTT. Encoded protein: CASSPRLNSGNTIYF. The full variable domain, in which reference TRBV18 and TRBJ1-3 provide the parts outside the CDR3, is NAGVMQNPRHLVRRRGQEARLRCSPMKGHSHVYWYRQLPEEGLKFMVYLQKENIIDESGMPKERFSAEFPKEGPSILRIQQVVRGDSAAYFCASSPRLNSGNTIYFGEGSWLTVV.

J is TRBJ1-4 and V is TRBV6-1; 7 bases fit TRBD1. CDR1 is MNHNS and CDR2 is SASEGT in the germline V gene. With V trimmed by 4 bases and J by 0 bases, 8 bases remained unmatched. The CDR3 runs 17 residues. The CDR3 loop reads CASSGTGQLATNEKLFF. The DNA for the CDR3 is TGTGCCAGCAGTGGTACGGGACAGCTTGCAACTAATGAAAAACTGTTTTTT.

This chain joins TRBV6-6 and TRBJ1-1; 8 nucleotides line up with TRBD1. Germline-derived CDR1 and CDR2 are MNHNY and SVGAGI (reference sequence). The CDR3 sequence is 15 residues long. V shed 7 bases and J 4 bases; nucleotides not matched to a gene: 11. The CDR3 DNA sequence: TGTGCCAGCACCTACCCGACAGGGGTTGTCACTGAAGCTTTCTTT. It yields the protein CASTYPTGVVTEAFF.